The entry below describes one T cell receptor (beta chain). Time point: pre-treatment baseline. Sampling occurred pretreatment (T0) and at week 3 (W3), after cycle one of checkpoint blockade. Patients had no prior systemic cancer treatment, immunosuppressants or other active cancers. A fixed DNA input of around 0.35 ug was used per bulk PBMC sample. TCRdb's table, derived via immunoSEQ multiplex PCR, lists solely in-frame clones and lacks some. The table shows 4,500 to 7,000 clones, with around 90% occurring only once. This sample stems from a study of blood T cell dynamics during melanoma immunotherapy. Study context: Standard first-line treatment here was pembrolizumab or nivolumab plus ipilimumab in metastatic melanoma.

The TCR was taken from a human donor with melanoma. The material sequenced was blood, taken from a patient treated with checkpoint blockade.

CDR3 DNA: TGTGCCAGCAGCCCCCGGGGGGGGAGCAACGAGCAGTACTTC. It specifies CASSPRGGSNEQYF. The rearrangement links TRBV7-3 to TRBJ2-7, with 8 nucleotides matching TRBD2. Germline V lookup: CDR1 SGHTA, CDR2 FQGTGA. The CDR3 is 14 residues long. V trimming: 5 bases; J trimming: 5 bases; junction bases outside the gene matches: 8.